This TCR beta chain is drawn from a study of T-cell reconstitution after alpha-beta-depleted transplantation in children (dated by TCRdb to the mid-2010s). About the study as a whole: The study quantitatively tracked T-cell immune reconstitution after TCRalphabeta/CD19-depleted allogeneic hematopoietic cell transplantation in children using TCR repertoire profiling. The investigation overall reported the following: The apparently early alphabetaT-cell count recovery about two months after transplant was reportedly dependent on only several hundred rapidly expanded clones derived from non-depleted graft cells. The high TCRbeta diversity at day 60 in some patients was ascribed to recipient T cells and intrathymic progenitors that had survived conditioning. Hyperexpanded clone frequencies declined over subsequent months; after one year, T-cell counts and TCRbeta diversity were mostly attributed to newly produced T cells.

The receptor library was made with PCR. Sequencing was carried out with an Illumina HiSeq 2500. To normalize quantification of the TCRbeta repertoire, the TCR libraries were built with molecular barcoding that relied on unique molecular identifiers. Through fastp at Q25 and MiXCR, TCRdb rebuilt clones from the public reads, retaining in-frame beta chains. Identical CDR3 protein sequences are pooled into one entry, listed with their most common genes and DNA. The sample data list 300,000 or so distinct CDR3 sequences, and 23% of these were observed just once. The ten largest clones add up to roughly 11% of the sample. The treatment or condition label of this sample denotes: allogeneic hematopoietic cell transplantation with graft depleted of TCRalphabeta T cells and CD19 B cells. The transplant recipients were children given TCRalphabeta/CD19-depleted allogeneic hematopoietic cell grafts. CDR3 length: 16 amino acids, cysteine to phenylalanine. The CDR3 DNA has 48 bases and is translated from base 1. Clipping removes 4 bases from V and 2 bases from J, with 6 as the unmatched junction base count. Via the germline V gene, CDR1 is SGHRS and CDR2 YFSETQ.

This clonotype was observed at least ten times. The antigen this receptor binds is unknown. Base qualities are not recorded, but no much larger clone differs from it by a single base. This receptor chain uses TRBV5-1 and TRBJ2-5, with 12 bases aligning to TRBD2. The clonotype comes from a male patient younger than 18 who had a stem cell transplant for acute lymphoblastic leukemia, so the T cells may come from the graft donor. The material sequenced was PBMCs, mostly from graft donor cells, taken 180 days after TCRalphabeta/CD19-depleted stem cell transplant. CDR3 protein: CASSLGLAGQQETQYF. The bases are TGCGCCAGCAGCCTCGGACTAGCGGGACAACAAGAGACCCAGTACTTC.